The 3 T cell receptor beta chains presented below share a single source sample, sequenced in a study of control samples from healthy donors and cancer patients. The repertoire was sequenced with immunoSEQ multiplex PCR; TCRdb's copy has only in-frame clones and lacks some. The sample lists approximately 120,000 clones; roughly 87% were seen once. Sequencing was done on a sample of blood. Receptors were obtained from a man aged 18 to 29 in good health.

V gene TRBV19 combines with J gene TRBJ1-4; a weak D match, TRBD1 (5 bases). The length of the CDR3 is 14 residues. V was pared by 3 bases and J by 2 bases, with 7 bases between. Germline-derived CDR1 and CDR2 are LNHDA and SQIVND (reference sequence). CDR3 bases: TGTGCCAGTAGTATGACAGTGACTAATGAAAAACTGTTTTTT. Residues: CASSMTVTNEKLFF.

The chain has TRBV30 and TRBJ2-2; 10 bases fit TRBD2. The CDR3 runs 16 residues. CDR1 is GTSNPN, CDR2 SVGIG, per germline (reference sequence). The ends lost 4 bases at V and 3 bases at J; junction bases unmatched: 8. The CDR3 nucleotides are TGTGCCTGGAAGTCCCCTAGCGGGAGTTACACCGGGGAGCTGTTTTTT. Its protein product is CAWKSPSGSYTGELFF.

The V and J genes are TRBV20-1 and TRBJ1-1; D not certain. V lost 5 bases and J 2 bases, leaving 6 bases between the germline ends. From germline, CDR1 is DFQATT and CDR2 SNEGSKA (reference sequence). CDR3 length: 11 residues. The CDR3 region has the DNA TGCAGTGCTGTGCAAAACACTGAAGCTTTCTTT. It specifies CSAVQNTEAFF.